What follows are 3 T cell receptor beta chains derived from one specimen sequenced in a study of immune cell composition in non-small cell lung cancer. Profiling relied on immunoSEQ multiplex PCR, and the TCRdb table lists in-frame clones only, not all of them. In the table there are around 1,600 clones, 75% to 85% of which are singletons. The specimen sequenced was lung tumor tissue. All receptors come from a human donor with non-small cell lung cancer.

The rearrangement links TRBV11-3 to TRBJ2-4; 8 bases match TRBD1. The CDR3 covers 16 residues. V dropped 3 bases and J dropped 0; count of bases not matched to a gene: 4. Germline V gene lookup returns CDR1 SGHNT and CDR2 YENEEA. CDR3 residues: CASSLGRGQAKNIQYF. Here the CDR3 DNA reads TGTGCCAGCAGCTTGGGCAGGGGGCAAGCCAAAAACATTCAGTACTTC.

This chain joins TRBV11-2 and TRBJ2-5; a weak D match, TRBD1 (7 bases). Germline V gene data show CDR1 as SGHAT and CDR2 as FQNNGV. The CDR3 contains 17 residues. Deletions cut 2 bases from V and 5 bases from J, with 21 bases between. DNA of the CDR3: TGTGCCAGCAGCTTATCTAGGGGGCGGGGTCAGGGGGAGACCCAGTACTTC. It translates to CASSLSRGRGQGETQYF.

This chain links TRBV5-1 with TRBJ2-1; 8 positions match TRBD2. Germline assignment: CDR1 SGHRS and CDR2 YFSETQ. The CDR3 has 14 amino acids. V was pared by 6 bases and J by 8 bases, with 10 bases of the junction left unmatched. CDR3 nucleotides: TGCGCCAGCATGGAAGGCGGGGGGCTCGATGAGCAGTTCTTC. Translating it yields CASMEGGGLDEQFF.